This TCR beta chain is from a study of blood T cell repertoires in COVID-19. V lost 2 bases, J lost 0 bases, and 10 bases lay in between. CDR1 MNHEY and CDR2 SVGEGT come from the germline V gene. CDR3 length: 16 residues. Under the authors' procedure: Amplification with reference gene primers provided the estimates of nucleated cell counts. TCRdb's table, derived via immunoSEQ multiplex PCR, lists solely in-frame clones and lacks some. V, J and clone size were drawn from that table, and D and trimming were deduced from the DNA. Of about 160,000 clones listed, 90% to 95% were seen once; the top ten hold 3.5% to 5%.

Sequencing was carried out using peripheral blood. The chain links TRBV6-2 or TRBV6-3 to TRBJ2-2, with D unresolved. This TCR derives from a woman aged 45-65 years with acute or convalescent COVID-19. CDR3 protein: CASSYHFGSNTGELFF. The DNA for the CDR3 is TGTGCCAGCAGTTACCACTTCGGTTCGAACACCGGGGAGCTGTTTTTT.